These 22 T cell receptor beta chains were sequenced from one sample in a study of shared clonotypes between healthy human individuals. Some clones are missing from TCRdb's copy, which holds only in-frame ones; the method was immunoSEQ multiplex PCR. The table has approximately 2.5 million clones, 80% to 95% seen once. Sequencing was done on a sample of naive CD4+ T cells from PBMCs. Subset given: CD45RA+ positively selected. These receptors all come from a man aged 18 to 30 in good health. Some clones in this sample may be carry-over from other donors' samples.

V is TRBV2 and J is TRBJ2-1; TRBD2 is a possible D gene (5 bases). Trimming removed 3 bases at V and 3 bases at J, with 15 bases between. The CDR3 contains 16 residues. From germline, CDR1 is SNHLY and CDR2 FYNNEI. DNA of the CDR3: TGTGCCAGCAGTGAGATGCGGACGGGGAGCTACAATGAGCAGTTCTTC. Its protein product is CASSEMRTGSYNEQFF.

V is TRBV4-3 and J is TRBJ2-5, with 7 bases lining up with TRBD2. The V and J ends lost 0 bases and 2 bases, in that order; junction bases with no gene match: 9. Germline V lookup: CDR1 LGHNA, CDR2 YSLEER. There are 17 residues in the CDR3. This CDR3 is CASSQDVGLAVQETQYF. The CDR3 DNA sequence: TGCGCCAGCAGCCAAGATGTGGGGCTAGCGGTACAAGAGACCCAGTACTTC.

This chain joins TRBV11-2 and TRBJ2-5, with 7 positions matching TRBD2. Trimming at V came to 5 bases and at J to 3 bases, leaving 6 bases not matched to a gene. Looked up from germline, CDR1 is SGHAT and CDR2 is FQNNGV. This CDR3 comprises 14 residues. The CDR3 coding sequence is TGTGCCAGCAGCCAGCGGACTAGAAAAGAGACCCAGTACTTC. As protein: CASSQRTRKETQYF.

The chain employs TRBV5-1 and TRBJ2-5; a weak D match, TRBD1 (6 bases). The length of the CDR3 is 14 residues. Germline-derived CDR1 and CDR2 are SGHRS and YFSETQ. V dropped 7 bases and J dropped 5 bases, with 18 bases sitting between them. The CDR3 spells CASRPRGGMETQYF. In nucleotides, the CDR3 is TGCGCCAGCCGTCCACGAGGGGGAATGGAGACCCAGTACTTC.

The rearrangement uses TRBV21-1 and TRBJ2-7; the table's TRBD2 call for D was not verified on the DNA. TRBV21-1 is annotated as a pseudogene. The CDR3 is 19 amino acids. In nucleotides, the CDR3 is TGTGCCAGCAGCAAAAGGGGGGGGACTAGCGGGAGGTTTACCTACGAGCAGTACTTC. The encoded protein is CASSKRGGTSGRFTYEQYF.

The V and J genes are TRBV5-1 and TRBJ2-2; 9 bases are shared with TRBD2. Trimming at V came to 4 bases and at J to 0 bases, leaving 4 bases not matched to a gene. The CDR3 runs to 16 residues. Germline assignment: CDR1 SGHRS and CDR2 YFSETQ. CDR3 sequence reads: CASSPGLAPNTGELFF. Here the CDR3 DNA reads TGCGCCAGCAGCCCCGGACTAGCGCCGAACACCGGGGAGCTGTTTTTT.

This chain uses TRBV7-2 with TRBJ1-1; 9 bases line up with TRBD1. The junction had 2 bases not matched to a gene; V was cut back by 8 bases and J by 1 base. The germline V gene has CDR1 SGHTA and CDR2 FQGNSA. The CDR3 totals 13 residues. This chain's CDR3 is CASRGQGNTEAFF. Written as DNA, the CDR3 is TGTGCCAGCCGGGGACAGGGGAACACTGAAGCTTTCTTT.

The CDR3 coding sequence is TGTGCCAGCAGTTTCATGGGGGCCTTGCCCGGGGAGCTGTTTTTT. Translating it yields CASSFMGALPGELFF. The chain uses TRBV28 and TRBJ2-2; D possibly corresponds to TRBD1 (6 bases). The CDR3 runs 15 residues. CDR1 MDHEN and CDR2 SYDVKM come from the germline V gene. V shed 3 bases and J shed 6 bases, with 14 bases lying between them.

A single count supports this clone. The genes are TRBV11-2 and TRBJ2-7; the D gene is possibly TRBD2 (6 bases). The CDR3 has 14 residues. V lost 7 bases and J 2 bases, leaving 15 bases between the germline ends. Germline loops: CDR1 SGHAT, CDR2 FQNNGV. The CDR3 coding sequence is TGTGCCAGCACCGAAGCGGGTCAGCCCTACGAGCAGTACTTC. Amino acid sequence: CASTEAGQPYEQYF.

The J gene is TRBJ2-7, the V gene TRBV7-2; D uncertain. The germline CDR1 and CDR2 sequences are SGHTA and FQGNSA. Trimming cost V 0 bases and J 0 bases, with 12 bases left between them. The CDR3 is 16 residues long. The CDR3 sequence: CASSLARQALSYEQYF. CDR3 nucleotide sequence: TGTGCCAGCAGCTTAGCACGGCAGGCGCTCTCCTACGAGCAGTACTTC.

Concerning this clone: At the DNA level, this CDR3 is encoded by other sequences in the same sample as well. The gene calls are TRBV9 and TRBJ2-5; D gene ambiguous. Looked up from germline, CDR1 is SGDLS and CDR2 is YYNGEE. The CDR3 length is 12 residues. V was trimmed by 0 bases and J by 5 bases, leaving 5 bases between them. The CDR3 loop is CASSVDRETQYF. The CDR3 DNA sequence: TGTGCCAGCAGCGTAGATAGGGAGACCCAGTACTTC.

The chain carries TRBV27 and TRBJ2-5; D is perhaps TRBD2 (6 bases). Trimming shortened V by 3 bases and J by 3 bases, and 20 bases separated the two germline ends. This CDR3 comprises 17 residues. Germline CDR1 reads MNHEY; CDR2 reads SMNVEV (reference sequence). As DNA, the CDR3 is TGTGCCAGCAGTTTGCGGGGCATACCCGGGACCAAAGAGACCCAGTACTTC. Translated: CASSLRGIPGTKETQYF.

A single count supports this clone. V and J are TRBV7-6 and TRBJ2-7; either TRBD1 or TRBD2 may supply D (6 bases each). The germline V and J ends were trimmed by 1 base and 0 bases, with 19 bases remaining between them. Germline CDR1 is SGHVS and CDR2 is FNYEAQ. The CDR3 runs 18 residues. The CDR3 DNA sequence: TGTGCCAGCAGCTTAGATTTGAGGGGGGCTAGCGTCTCCTACGAGCAGTACTTC. Translated: CASSLDLRGASVSYEQYF.

Regarding this clone: A read error may account for a junction end that differs from germline. The chain uses TRBV5-6 and TRBJ2-3; 10 bases map to TRBD2. The CDR3 sequence is 14 residues long. Germline CDR1 SGHDT, CDR2 YYEEEE. The CDR3 here is CASSLVGGGLAVNF. In DNA, the CDR3 is TGTGCCAGCAGCTTGGTCGGTGGTGGACTAGCGGTGAACTTT.

The gene calls are TRBV5-1 and TRBJ1-1; D is undetermined. CDR3 size: 15 residues. The germline gives CDR1 SGHRS, CDR2 YFSETQ. The ends were cut back, 4 bases at V and 5 bases at J, with 18 bases in the middle. CDR3 residues: CASSEGGPPGTEAFF. CDR3 DNA: TGCGCCAGCAGCGAAGGAGGCCCCCCGGGTACTGAAGCTTTCTTT.

On this clone: This specimen includes other DNA sequences encoding the same CDR3. The chain couples TRBV6-6 to TRBJ2-7, with TRBD1 matching 9 bases. CDR1 is MNHNY, CDR2 SVGAGI, per germline (reference sequence). The CDR3 loop spans 14 amino acids. The ends lost 2 bases at V and 4 bases at J; junction bases unmatched: 3. The CDR3 loop reads CASSYPDRGYEQYF. The CDR3 DNA follows: TGTGCCAGCAGTTACCCTGACAGGGGGTACGAGCAGTACTTC.

Concerning this clone: Additional DNA sequences in this sample encode the identical CDR3. The chain recombines TRBV6-6 with TRBJ2-6; no clear D. The germline V and J ends were trimmed by 0 bases and 3 bases, with 0 bases remaining between them. Germline values: CDR1 MNHNY, CDR2 SVGAGI (reference sequence). The CDR3 loop spans 13 amino acids. Here the CDR3 DNA reads TGTGCCAGCAGTTACTCTGGGGCCAACGTCCTGACTTTC. Its protein product is CASSYSGANVLTF.

This chain joins TRBV2 and TRBJ2-1, with D perhaps TRBD2 (6 bases). CDR1 is SNHLY and CDR2 is FYNNEI in the germline V gene. The CDR3 has 12 amino acids. V was shortened by 9 bases and J by 8 bases, with 14 bases between the two germline ends. CDR3 DNA: TGTGCCAGTCGGTCAGGAGGGCATGAGCAGTTCTTC. It codes for CASRSGGHEQFF.

The V call is TRBV18, the J call TRBJ2-3; 7 bases match TRBD1. The CDR3 length is 15 residues. V was clipped by 0 bases and J by 3 bases; unmatched bases: 3. Germline V gives CDR1 KGHSH, CDR2 LQKENI. This CDR3 is CASSPPYRGTDTQYF. The DNA for the CDR3 is TGTGCCAGCTCACCACCGTACAGGGGTACAGATACGCAGTATTTT. Drawing the rest from reference TRBV18 and TRBJ2-3, the complete variable domain is NAGVMQNPRHLVRRRGQEARLRCSPMKGHSHVYWYRQLPEEGLKFMVYLQKENIIDESGMPKERFSAEFPKEGPSILRIQQVVRGDSAAYFCASSPPYRGTDTQYFGPGTRLTVL.

The CDR3 reads CSVRTRQGATEQYF. The DNA of the CDR3 is TGCAGCGTTCGAACTAGGCAGGGGGCGACCGAGCAGTACTTC. The chain is built from TRBV29-1 and TRBJ2-7, with 8 bases lining up with TRBD1. The ends lost 5 bases at V and 6 bases at J; junction bases unmatched: 12. The germline gives CDR1 SQVTM, CDR2 ANQGSEA. There are 14 residues in the CDR3.

This clone was recorded only once. V gene TRBV7-2 combines with J gene TRBJ2-7; 7 nucleotides agree with TRBD2. Trimming cost V 5 bases and J 7 bases; bases outside gene matches: 8. This CDR3 has 13 amino acids. Germline V gene lookup returns CDR1 SGHTA and CDR2 FQGNSA. For the CDR3, the DNA is TGTGCCAGCAGCCCCGGGCGGGGGAGGGAGCAGTACTTC. Protein sequence: CASSPGRGREQYF.

The chain combines TRBV7-9 with TRBJ1-1; D gene ambiguous. V was shortened by 1 base and J by 0 bases, with 9 bases between the two germline ends. Per the germline V gene, CDR1 is SEHNR and CDR2 is FQNEAQ (reference sequence). The CDR3 has 15 residues. The CDR3 DNA sequence: TGTGCCAGCAGCTTAGAAGGAACCTTGAACACTGAAGCTTTCTTT. Protein product: CASSLEGTLNTEAFF. Full variable domain (missing parts from reference TRBV7-9 and TRBJ1-1): DTGVSQNPRHKITKRGQNVTFRCDPISEHNRLYWYRQTLGQGPEFLTYFQNEAQLEKSRLLSDRFSAERPKGSFSTLEIQRTEQGDSAMYLCASSLEGTLNTEAFFGQGTRLTVV.